These 19 T cell receptor beta chains share one sample of origin, sequenced in a study of blood T cell repertoires in COVID-19. Sequenced by immunoSEQ multiplex PCR; TCRdb stores in-frame clones only, minus some. This table has fewer than 250,000 clones, 82% appearing once. The source material was peripheral blood. Receptors originate from an older woman with COVID-19, enrolled during active disease.

The chain is built from TRBV30 and TRBJ2-5; D unclear. The CDR3 length is 12 residues. In germline, CDR1 is GTSNPN, CDR2 SVGIG (reference sequence). V was cut by 2 bases and J by 2 bases, with 6 bases left in between. DNA of the CDR3: TGTGCCTGGAGTTTTAAACAAGAGACCCAGTACTTC. It is translated as CAWSFKQETQYF.

The rearrangement joins TRBV11-2 to TRBJ2-5, with 13 positions matching TRBD2. After removal of 2 bases from V and 3 bases from J, the junction contained 6 bases not matched to a gene. Germline V gene lookup returns CDR1 SGHAT and CDR2 FQNNGV. CDR3 length: 17 residues. The CDR3 is CASSLRRTSGREETQYF. CDR3 DNA: TGTGCCAGCAGCTTAAGACGGACTAGCGGGAGAGAAGAGACCCAGTACTTC.

This rearrangement joins TRBV7-6 to TRBJ2-3; 11 positions match TRBD2. The V gene end was trimmed by 5 bases and the J gene end by 2 bases; junction bases not matched to a gene: 3. Germline V gene data show CDR1 as SGHVS and CDR2 as FNYEAQ. This CDR3 region has 15 residues. The CDR3 coding sequence is TGTGCCAGCAGCCAACTAGCGGGGGCCACAGATACGCAGTATTTT. Protein product: CASSQLAGATDTQYF.

This clone was detected once. V gene TRBV5-1 combines with J gene TRBJ2-5; weak D call: TRBD1 (5 bases). CDR3 length: 14 amino acids. Trimming removed 0 bases from V and 3 bases from J, with 9 bases in between. Looked up from germline, CDR1 is SGHRS and CDR2 is YFSETQ. The CDR3 spells CASSLGVGEETQYF. The CDR3 DNA follows: TGCGCCAGCAGCTTGGGGGTAGGGGAAGAGACCCAGTACTTC.

V usage is TRBV9 and J usage is TRBJ2-1; 8 bases are a match to TRBD1. The CDR3 spans 17 residues. Germline CDR1 is SGDLS and CDR2 is YYNGEE. J gave up 8 bases and V 2 bases, and 15 bases lay outside the gene matches. Written as DNA, the CDR3 is TGTGCCAGCAGCGTCGATCTGGGGACAGGTTTTACTCATGAGCAGTTCTTC. Encoded protein: CASSVDLGTGFTHEQFF.

The sample holds a few counts of this clone. This sequence joins TRBV28 and TRBJ1-3, with D tentatively TRBD1 (6 bases). Germline V gives CDR1 MDHEN, CDR2 SYDVKM. The CDR3 sequence is 15 residues long. V dropped 7 bases and J dropped 0 bases, with 13 bases sitting between them. The CDR3 DNA is TGTGCCAGCACCCAGGGGCCCAGCTCTGGAAACACCATATATTTT. Translation gives CASTQGPSSGNTIYF.

V usage is TRBV28 and J usage is TRBJ2-1; 12 bases agree with TRBD2. With 7 bases clipped from V and 7 bases from J, the junction kept 11 bases outside the gene matches. There are 16 residues in the CDR3. Germline V CDR1 and CDR2: MDHEN, SYDVKM. CDR3: CASNVRLAGVRNEQFF. Here the CDR3 DNA reads TGTGCCAGCAACGTCCGACTAGCGGGAGTACGGAATGAGCAGTTCTTC.

The sample holds a few counts of this clone. The rearrangement uses TRBV21-1 and TRBJ1-5. TRBV21-1 represents a pseudogene. The CDR3 consists of 13 residues. The CDR3: CASSNEGNQPQHF. DNA of the CDR3: TGTGCCAGCAGCAACGAGGGTAATCAGCCCCAGCATTTT.

V is TRBV6-2 or TRBV6-3 and J is TRBJ1-1; D is uncertain. This CDR3 contains 14 residues. The V gene lost 5 bases and the J gene lost 1 base, with 11 bases spanning the gap. Germline assignment: CDR1 MNHEY and CDR2 SVGEGT. DNA for the CDR3: TGTGCCAGCAGTAATTTCCTCCCGAACACTGAAGCTTTCTTT. Protein sequence: CASSNFLPNTEAFF.

The CDR3 DNA follows: TGTGCCAGCAGTCCCCCAAGGGGACAGAGACTTTATGGCTACACCTTC. The encoded protein is CASSPPRGQRLYGYTF. The rearrangement uses TRBV28 and TRBJ1-2; 7 bases are a match to TRBD1. Germline V gene sequence: CDR1 MDHEN, CDR2 SYDVKM. The CDR3 length is 16 residues. The trim removed 5 bases at V and 5 bases at J, leaving 14 bases unmatched.

This clone came up once. Here the CDR3 reads CASSLSRSPGTDTQYF. CDR3 nucleotide sequence: TGTGCCAGCAGCTTATCTAGGTCACCCGGCACAGATACGCAGTATTTT. The V call is TRBV7-3, the J call TRBJ2-3, with D unclear. Germline V gene lookup returns CDR1 SGHTA and CDR2 FQGTGA. CDR3 length: 16 amino acids. V gave up 2 bases and J gave up 1 base, with 13 bases separating them. The whole variable domain, filled in from reference TRBV7-3 and TRBJ2-3, reads GAGVSQTPSNKVTEKGKYVELRCDPISGHTALYWYRQSLGQGPEFLIYFQGTGAADDSGLPNDRFFAVRPEGSVSTLKIQRTERGDSAVYLCASSLSRSPGTDTQYFGPGTRLTVL.

This chain uses TRBV6-1 with TRBJ1-5, with a possible D match to TRBD1 (5 bases). Per the germline V gene, CDR1 is MNHNS and CDR2 is SASEGT. The CDR3 is 11 amino acids. Trimming took 2 bases from V and 9 from J, leaving 5 bases between them. Written as DNA, the CDR3 is TGTGCCAGCAGTGAAAGGGGGCCCCAGCATTTT. Translated, it gives CASSERGPQHF.

This chain links TRBV20-1 with TRBJ2-5, with 10 bases that match TRBD2. Looked up from germline, CDR1 is DFQATT and CDR2 is SNEGSKA (reference sequence). This CDR3 is built from 15 residues. Trimming removed 3 bases from V and 7 bases from J; junction bases left unmatched: 11. The CDR3, as DNA: TGCAGTGCTAGTCCGTCGGGACTAGCGAGTGGGACCCAGTACTTC. Its protein is CSASPSGLASGTQYF.

The genes are TRBV7-2 and TRBJ2-1; D is perhaps TRBD2 (6 bases). Germline values: CDR1 SGHTA, CDR2 FQGNSA. The CDR3 has 13 amino acids. The ends were cut back, 1 base at V and 9 bases at J, with 10 bases in the middle. CDR3 amino acids: CASSLVREGEQFF. The CDR3 bases are TGTGCCAGCAGCTTAGTGCGGGAAGGTGAGCAGTTCTTC.

The chain is built from TRBV7-2 and TRBJ1-2; perhaps TRBD1 as D (5 bases). CDR1 SGHTA and CDR2 FQGNSA come from the germline V gene. V lost 1 base and J lost 3, with 6 bases in between. The CDR3 totals 13 residues. The CDR3 loop is CASSLDRHYGYTF. The CDR3 nucleotides read TGTGCCAGCAGCTTAGACAGGCACTATGGCTACACCTTC. Complete variable domain (other parts from reference TRBV7-2 and TRBJ1-2): GAGVSQSPSNKVTEKGKDVELRCDPISGHTALYWYRQSLGQGLEFLIYFQGNSAPDKSGLPSDRFSAERTGGSVSTLTIQRTQQEDSAVYLCASSLDRHYGYTFGSGTRLTVV.

The chain carries TRBV6-5 and TRBJ2-5, with unresolved D. CDR3 length: 14 amino acids. The germline CDR1 and CDR2 sequences are MNHEY and SVGAGI. The V and J ends lost 5 bases and 0 bases respectively, with 10 bases between them. In DNA, the CDR3 is TGTGCCAGCAGTCGACTCCTATACCAAGAGACCCAGTACTTC. Encoded protein: CASSRLLYQETQYF.

The chain is built from TRBV2 and TRBJ2-5; 7 bases map to TRBD2. The ends lost 6 bases at V and 9 bases at J; junction bases unmatched: 13. The CDR3 runs 14 residues. CDR1 is SNHLY, CDR2 FYNNEI, per germline. This chain's CDR3 is CASSLWTGRGAQYF. The CDR3 nucleotides are TGTGCCAGCAGCCTTTGGACGGGTCGGGGGGCCCAGTACTTC.

The chain recombines TRBV5-3 with TRBJ2-7, with a weak D call TRBD1 (6 bases). TRBV5-3 is marked as an open reading frame, function uncertain. The CDR3 has 11 amino acids. Trimming stripped 2 bases from V and 6 bases from J, with 6 bases between. CDR3 nucleotides: TGTGCCAGAAGCTTAGGGGGCGAGCAGTACTTC. Protein product: CARSLGGEQYF.

The chain has TRBV5-6 and TRBJ2-5, with 8 bases that match TRBD1. Trimming removed 0 bases from V and 4 bases from J; junction bases left unmatched: 5. CDR3 size: 15 residues. Germline CDR1 and CDR2: SGHDT and YYEEEE. CDR3 sequence (DNA): TGTGCCAGCAGCTTGGTGCAGGGGGCGGGAGAGACCCAGTACTTC. This translates into CASSLVQGAGETQYF. The whole variable domain, filled in from reference TRBV5-6 and TRBJ2-5, reads DAGVTQSPTHLIKTRGQQVTLRCSPKSGHDTVSWYQQALGQGPQFIFQYYEEEERQRGNFPDRFSGHQFPNYSSELNVNALLLGDSALYLCASSLVQGAGETQYFGPGTRLLVL.